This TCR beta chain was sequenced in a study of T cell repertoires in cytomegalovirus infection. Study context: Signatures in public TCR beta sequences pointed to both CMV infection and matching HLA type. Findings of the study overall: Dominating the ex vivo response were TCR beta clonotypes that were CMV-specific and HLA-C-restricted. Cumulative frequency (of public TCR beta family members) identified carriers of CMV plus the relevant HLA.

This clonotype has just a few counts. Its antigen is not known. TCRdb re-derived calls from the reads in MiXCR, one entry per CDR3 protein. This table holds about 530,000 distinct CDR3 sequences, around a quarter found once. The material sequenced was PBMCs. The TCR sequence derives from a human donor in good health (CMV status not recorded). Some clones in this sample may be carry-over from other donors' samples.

CDR3 sequence: CASSLAWGEKLFF. CDR3 sequence (DNA): TGTGCCAGCAGCTTAGCGTGGGGTGAAAAACTGTTTTTT. The chain combines TRBV7-6 with TRBJ1-4, with D hard to call. The germline V and J ends were trimmed by 0 bases and 7 bases, with 6 bases remaining between them. CDR3 length: 13 residues. The germline V gene has CDR1 SGHVS and CDR2 FNYEAQ.